What follows is one T cell receptor beta chain and its context. The data belong to a study of chemoradiotherapy in HPV16-positive cancers. Germline CDR1 reads SGHDT; CDR2 reads YYEEEE. This CDR3 is 11 amino acids long. With 3 bases removed from V and 10 bases from J, the gap between germline ends came to 10 bases. TCRdb's table, derived via immunoSEQ multiplex PCR, lists solely in-frame clones and lacks some. The sample records 17,000 or so clones, about 73% being singletons. The source of this sequence is a human donor with HPV-associated anogenital cancer. The sequenced sample was tumor tissue, obtained from a patient who underwent chemoradiotherapy. The chain couples TRBV5-6 to TRBJ2-5, with D unresolved. The CDR3 DNA follows: TGTGCCAGCAGCTCGGTCTCCCGCCAGTACTTC. This encodes CASSSVSRQYF.